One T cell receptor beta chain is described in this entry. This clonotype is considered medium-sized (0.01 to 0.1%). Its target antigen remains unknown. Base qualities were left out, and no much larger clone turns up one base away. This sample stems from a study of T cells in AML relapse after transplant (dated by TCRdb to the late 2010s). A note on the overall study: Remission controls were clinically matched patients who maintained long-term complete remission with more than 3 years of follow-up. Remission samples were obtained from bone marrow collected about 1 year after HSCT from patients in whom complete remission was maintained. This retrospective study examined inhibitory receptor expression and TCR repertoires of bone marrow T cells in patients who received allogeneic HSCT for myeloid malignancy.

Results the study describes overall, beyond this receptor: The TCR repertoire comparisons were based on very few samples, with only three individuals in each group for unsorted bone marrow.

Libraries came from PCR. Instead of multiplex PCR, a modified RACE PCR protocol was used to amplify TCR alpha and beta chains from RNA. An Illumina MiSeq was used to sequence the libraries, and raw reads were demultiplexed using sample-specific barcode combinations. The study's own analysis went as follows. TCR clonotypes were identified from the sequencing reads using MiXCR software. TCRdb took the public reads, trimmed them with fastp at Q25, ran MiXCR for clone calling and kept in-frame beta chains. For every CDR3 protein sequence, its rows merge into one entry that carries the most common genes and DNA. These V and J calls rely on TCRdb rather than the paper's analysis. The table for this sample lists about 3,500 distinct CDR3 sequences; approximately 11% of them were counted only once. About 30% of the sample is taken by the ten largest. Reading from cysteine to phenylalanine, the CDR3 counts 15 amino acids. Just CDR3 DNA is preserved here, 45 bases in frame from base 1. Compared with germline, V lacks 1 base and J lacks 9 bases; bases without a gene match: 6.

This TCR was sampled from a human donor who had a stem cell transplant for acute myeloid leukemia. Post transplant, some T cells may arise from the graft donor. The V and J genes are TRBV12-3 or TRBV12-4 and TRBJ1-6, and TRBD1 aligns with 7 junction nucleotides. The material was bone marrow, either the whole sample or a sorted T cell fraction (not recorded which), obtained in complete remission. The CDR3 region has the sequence CASSLEGTAISPLHF. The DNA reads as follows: TGTGCCAGCAGTTTAGAAGGGACAGCTATTTCACCCCTCCACTTT.